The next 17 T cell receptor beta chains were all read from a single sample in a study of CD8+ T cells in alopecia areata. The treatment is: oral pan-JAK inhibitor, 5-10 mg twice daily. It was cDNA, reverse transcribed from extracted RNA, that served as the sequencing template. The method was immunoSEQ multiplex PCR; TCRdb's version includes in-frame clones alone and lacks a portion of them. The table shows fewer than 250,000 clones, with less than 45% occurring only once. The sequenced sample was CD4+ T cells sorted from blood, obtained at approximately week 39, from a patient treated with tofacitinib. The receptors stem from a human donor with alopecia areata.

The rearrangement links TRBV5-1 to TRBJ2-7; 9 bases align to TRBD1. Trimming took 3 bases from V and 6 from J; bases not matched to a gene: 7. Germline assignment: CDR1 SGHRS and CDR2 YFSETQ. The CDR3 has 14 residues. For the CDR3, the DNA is TGCGCCAGCAGCTCCGGGACAGGGCTGATCGAGCAGTACTTC. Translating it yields CASSSGTGLIEQYF.

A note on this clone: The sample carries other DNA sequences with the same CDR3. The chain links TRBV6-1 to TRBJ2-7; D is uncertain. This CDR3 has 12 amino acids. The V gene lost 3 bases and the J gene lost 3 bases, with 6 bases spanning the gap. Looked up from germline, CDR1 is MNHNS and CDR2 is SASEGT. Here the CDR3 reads CASSEARYEQYF. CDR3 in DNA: TGTGCCAGCAGTGAGGCCCGCTACGAGCAGTACTTC.

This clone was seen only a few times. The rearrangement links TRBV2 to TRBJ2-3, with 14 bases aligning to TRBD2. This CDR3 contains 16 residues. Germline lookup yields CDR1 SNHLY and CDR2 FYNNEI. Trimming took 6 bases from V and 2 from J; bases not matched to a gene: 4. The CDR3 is CASSRLAGGPTDTQYF. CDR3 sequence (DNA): TGTGCCAGCAGCAGACTAGCGGGAGGGCCCACAGATACGCAGTATTTT.

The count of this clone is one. CDR3 bases: TGTGCCAGCAGCGACAATGAGCAGTTCTTC. Translation: CASSDNEQFF. This sequence joins TRBV7-2 and TRBJ2-1; D is ambiguous. Germline V gives CDR1 SGHTA, CDR2 FQGNSA. CDR3 length: 10 residues. V shed 5 bases and J shed 5 bases, with 1 base lying between them.

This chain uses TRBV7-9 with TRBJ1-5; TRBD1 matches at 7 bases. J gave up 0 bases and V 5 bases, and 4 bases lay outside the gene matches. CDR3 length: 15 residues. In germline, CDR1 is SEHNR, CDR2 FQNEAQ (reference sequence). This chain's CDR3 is CASSKGQISNQPQHF. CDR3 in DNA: TGTGCCAGCAGCAAGGGACAGATTAGCAATCAGCCCCAGCATTTT.

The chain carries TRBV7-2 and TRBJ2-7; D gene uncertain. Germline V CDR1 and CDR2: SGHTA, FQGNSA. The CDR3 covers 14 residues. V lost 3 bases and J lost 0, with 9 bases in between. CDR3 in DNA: TGTGCCAGCAGCTTTTCCAGGAGCTCCTACGAGCAGTACTTC. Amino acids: CASSFSRSSYEQYF.

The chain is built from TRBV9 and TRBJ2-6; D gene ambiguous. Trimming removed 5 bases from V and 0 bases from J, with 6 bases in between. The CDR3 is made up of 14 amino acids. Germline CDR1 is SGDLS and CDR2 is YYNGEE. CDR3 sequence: CASSGPSGANVLTF. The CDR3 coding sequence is TGTGCCAGCAGTGGACCCTCTGGGGCCAACGTCCTGACTTTC.

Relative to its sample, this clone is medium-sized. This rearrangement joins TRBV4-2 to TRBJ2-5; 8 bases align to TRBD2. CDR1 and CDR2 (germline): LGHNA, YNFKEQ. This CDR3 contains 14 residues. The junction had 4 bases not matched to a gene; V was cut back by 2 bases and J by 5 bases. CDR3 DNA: TGTGCCAGCAGCCAATCTAGCGGGTTGGAGACCCAGTACTTC. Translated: CASSQSSGLETQYF.

For the CDR3, the DNA is TGTGCCAGCAGTATCAACATACAGAGCAACACTGAAGCTTTCTTT. Its protein is CASSINIQSNTEAFF. The chain recombines TRBV27 with TRBJ1-1, with no clear D. This CDR3 contains 15 residues. Germline V gene lookup returns CDR1 MNHEY and CDR2 SMNVEV (reference sequence). V shed 5 bases and J shed 2 bases, with 15 bases lying between them.

The CDR3, as DNA: TGTGCCAGCAGTGGGGACGGCGTTCTCACTGAAGCTTTCTTT. Its protein product is CASSGDGVLTEAFF. The chain joins TRBV6-5 to TRBJ1-1; TRBD1 is a possible D gene (5 bases). CDR1 and CDR2 from the germline V gene are MNHEY and SVGAGI. V dropped 5 bases and J dropped 4 bases, with 14 bases sitting between them. The CDR3 spans 14 residues.

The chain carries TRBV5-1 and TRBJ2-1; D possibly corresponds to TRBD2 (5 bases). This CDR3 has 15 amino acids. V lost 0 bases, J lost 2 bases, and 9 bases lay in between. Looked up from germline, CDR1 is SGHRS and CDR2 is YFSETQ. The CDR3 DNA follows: TGCGCCAGCAGCTTGGGCGGGCGGACCTACAATGAGCAGTTCTTC. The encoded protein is CASSLGGRTYNEQFF.

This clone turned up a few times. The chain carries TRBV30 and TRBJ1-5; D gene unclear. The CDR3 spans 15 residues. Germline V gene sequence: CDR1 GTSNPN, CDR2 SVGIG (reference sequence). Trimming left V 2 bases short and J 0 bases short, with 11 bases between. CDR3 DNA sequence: TGTGCCTGGAGTCCCAGCGACTATAGCAATCAGCCCCAGCATTTT. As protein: CAWSPSDYSNQPQHF.

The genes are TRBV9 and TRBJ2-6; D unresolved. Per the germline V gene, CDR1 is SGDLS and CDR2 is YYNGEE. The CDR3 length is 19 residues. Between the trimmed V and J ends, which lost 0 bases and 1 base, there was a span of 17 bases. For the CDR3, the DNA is TGTGCCAGCAGCGTAGGAGGCAGGTCGTCAAGGTCTGGGGCCAACGTCCTGACTTTC. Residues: CASSVGGRSSRSGANVLTF. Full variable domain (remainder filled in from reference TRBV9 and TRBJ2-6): DSGVTQTPKHLITATGQRVTLRCSPRSGDLSVYWYQQSLDQGLQFLIQYYNGEERAKGNILERFSAQQFPDLHSELNLSSLELGDSALYFCASSVGGRSSRSGANVLTFGAGSRLTVL.

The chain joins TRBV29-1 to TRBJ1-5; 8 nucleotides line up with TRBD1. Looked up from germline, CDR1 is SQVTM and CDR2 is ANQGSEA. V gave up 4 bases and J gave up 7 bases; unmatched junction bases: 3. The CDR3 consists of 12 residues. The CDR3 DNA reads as TGCAGCGTTGGAGACAGGGGACAGCCCCAGCATTTT. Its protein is CSVGDRGQPQHF.

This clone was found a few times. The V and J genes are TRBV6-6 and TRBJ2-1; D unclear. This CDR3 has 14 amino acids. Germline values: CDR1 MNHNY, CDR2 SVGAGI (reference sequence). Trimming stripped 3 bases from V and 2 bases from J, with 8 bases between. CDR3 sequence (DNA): TGTGCCAGCAGTTATCGAGCCCCCTACAATGAGCAGTTCTTC. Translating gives CASSYRAPYNEQFF.

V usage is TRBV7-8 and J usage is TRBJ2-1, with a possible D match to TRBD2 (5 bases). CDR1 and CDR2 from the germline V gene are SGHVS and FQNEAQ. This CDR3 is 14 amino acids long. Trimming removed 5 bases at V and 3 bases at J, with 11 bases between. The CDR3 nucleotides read TGTGCCAGCAGCCCGGAGGCCTACTACAATGAGCAGTTCTTC. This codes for CASSPEAYYNEQFF.

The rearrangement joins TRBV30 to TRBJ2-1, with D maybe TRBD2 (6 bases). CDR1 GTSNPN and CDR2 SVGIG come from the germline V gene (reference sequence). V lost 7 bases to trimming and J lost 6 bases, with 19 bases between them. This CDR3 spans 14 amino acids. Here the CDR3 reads CAFHPGLRSNEQFF. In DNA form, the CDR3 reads TGTGCCTTTCACCCGGGACTGCGTTCCAATGAGCAGTTCTTC.